This T cell receptor (beta chain) was recovered during a study of blood T cell dynamics during melanoma immunotherapy. Study observations and caveats: PBMC repertoires of eventual disease-control patients split at W3 into clonality or diversity gains.

Regarding this clone: Antigen: not known.

CDR1 MDHEN and CDR2 SYDVKM come from the germline V gene. V shed 7 bases and J shed 2 bases, with 13 bases lying between them. This CDR3 has 14 residues. As for time point: pre-treatment baseline. Measured with immunoSEQ multiplex PCR; TCRdb has only the in-frame clones, and not every one. Of over 10,000 clones listed, approximately 88% are singletons. This sequence was found in a human donor with melanoma. Sequencing was performed on blood, taken from a patient treated with checkpoint blockade. This chain links TRBV28 with TRBJ2-3; D ambiguous. This CDR3 reads CASNHYKTTDTQYF. CDR3 bases: TGTGCCAGCAACCACTACAAAACCACAGATACGCAGTATTTT.